This section outlines one TCR beta chain sequence together with its context. What was amplified from RNA transcripts were TCR beta CDR3 regions. HTBI primers were used for first-round RT-PCR of the TCR CDR3. MiXCR, run by TCRdb on the multiplex PCR reads, gives a single entry per CDR3 protein. The sample consists of roughly 350,000 distinct CDR3 sequences, around 14% of them appearing once. In germline, CDR1 is SQVTM, CDR2 ANQGSEA. The CDR3 totals 15 residues. Trimming cost V 6 bases and J 10 bases; bases outside gene matches: 16. This sample stems from a study of T cells in Graves' hyperthyroidism and ophthalmopathy.

J is TRBJ2-1 and V is TRBV29-1; the match to TRBD2 covers 9 bases. This clonotype originated in a woman younger than 45 with Graves' hyperthyroidism. The sequenced material came from blood. CDR3 amino acids: CSVAAGGGREREQFF. In nucleotides, the CDR3 is TGCAGCGTAGCGGCCGGGGGCGGGAGGGAGAGGGAGCAGTTCTTC.